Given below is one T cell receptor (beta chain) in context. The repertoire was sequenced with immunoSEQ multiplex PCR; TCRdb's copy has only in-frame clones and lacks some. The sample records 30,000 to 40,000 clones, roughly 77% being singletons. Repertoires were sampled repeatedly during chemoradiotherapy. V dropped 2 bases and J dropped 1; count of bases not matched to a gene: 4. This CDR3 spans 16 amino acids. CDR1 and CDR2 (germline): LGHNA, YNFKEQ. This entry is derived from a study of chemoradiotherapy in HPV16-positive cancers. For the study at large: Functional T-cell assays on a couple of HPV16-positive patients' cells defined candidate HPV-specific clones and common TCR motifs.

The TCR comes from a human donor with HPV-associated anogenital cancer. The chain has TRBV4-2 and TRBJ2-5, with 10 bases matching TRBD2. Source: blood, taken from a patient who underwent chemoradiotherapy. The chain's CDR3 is CASSQSVAGGQETQYF. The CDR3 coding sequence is TGTGCCAGCAGCCAATCTGTAGCGGGGGGCCAAGAGACCCAGTACTTC.